The following is a T cell receptor beta chain sequence with its context. This entry is derived from a study of blood T cell repertoires in COVID-19. Study in general: Researchers got acute and convalescent COVID-19 samples from the United States, Italy and Spain. PBMCs, B-cell-depleted T cells, or T cells were the source of the cDNA or gDNA that made up the material.

In the authors' methods: Amplifying reference gene primers gave estimates of nucleated cell counts. Method: immunoSEQ multiplex PCR; TCRdb's copy keeps in-frame clones and lacks some. That table supplies the V and J calls and clone size; D and trimming were determined from the DNA. This sample has about 190,000 clones, with less than 90% found just once. Germline CDR1 reads MNHNS; CDR2 reads SASEGT. Trimming cost V 4 bases and J 1 base, with 16 bases left between them. CDR3 length equals 16 residues. The sequenced sample consisted of peripheral blood. The rearrangement uses TRBV6-1 and TRBJ1-2, with a tentative D call TRBD1 (6 bases). The TCR was taken from a man aged 30 to 45 with acute or convalescent COVID-19. The CDR3 protein is CASSAFPGQFNYGYTF. CDR3 in DNA: TGTGCCAGCAGTGCCTTTCCGGGACAATTTAACTATGGCTACACCTTC.